This paragraph reports one TCR beta chain. Germline values: CDR1 SQVTM, CDR2 ANQGSEA. V was trimmed by 4 bases and J by 1 base, leaving 9 bases between them. CDR3 length: 13 residues. The data belong to a study of shared clonotypes between healthy human individuals. Healthy adults negative for HIV, lacking recent acute infections or vaccinations, served as donors. Libraries were prepared by immunoSEQ multiplex PCR; TCRdb keeps only in-frame clonotypes and omits some of them. This table has 600,000 to 750,000 clones, 90% appearing once. Sequences were obtained from memory CD8+ T cells from PBMCs. Subset indicated: CD45RO+ cells pooled with CCR7-negative TemRA cells. This chain joins TRBV29-1 and TRBJ2-3, with D uncertain. This receptor was identified in a man aged 18 to 29 in good health. Some clones in this sample may be carry-over from other donors' samples. CDR3 region: CSVVSPGTDTQYF. The CDR3 region has the DNA TGCAGCGTTGTGAGTCCCGGCACAGATACGCAGTATTTT.